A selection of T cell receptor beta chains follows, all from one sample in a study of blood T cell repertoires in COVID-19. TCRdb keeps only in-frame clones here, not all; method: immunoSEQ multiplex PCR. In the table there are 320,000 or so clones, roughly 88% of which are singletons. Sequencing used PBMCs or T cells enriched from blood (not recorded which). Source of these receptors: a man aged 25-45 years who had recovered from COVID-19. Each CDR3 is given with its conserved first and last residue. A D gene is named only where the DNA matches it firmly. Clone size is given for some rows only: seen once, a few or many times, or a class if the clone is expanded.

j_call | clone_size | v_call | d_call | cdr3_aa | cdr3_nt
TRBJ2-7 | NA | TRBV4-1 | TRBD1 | CASSPGQGKDEQYF | TGCGCCAGCAGCCCTGGACAGGGTAAGGACGAGCAGTACTTC
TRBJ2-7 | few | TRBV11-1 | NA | CASSIVGGGKSYEQYF | TGTGCCAGCAGCATTGTCGGTGGGGGGAAGAGCTACGAGCAGTACTTC
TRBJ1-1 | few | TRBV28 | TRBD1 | CASSSPDREAFF | TGTGCCAGCAGTTCACCGGACAGGGAGGCTTTCTTT
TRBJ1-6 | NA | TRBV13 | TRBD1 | CASSHGTGDNSPLHF | TGTGCCAGCAGTCATGGGACAGGGGACAATTCACCCCTCCACTTT
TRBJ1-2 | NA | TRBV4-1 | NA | CASSQDPSGIYGYTF | TGCGCCAGCAGCCAAGATCCGTCAGGGATCTATGGCTACACCTTC
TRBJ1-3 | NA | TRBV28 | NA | CASSTPTVFVSGNTIYF | TGTGCCAGCAGTACTCCGACAGTCTTTGTCTCTGGAAACACCATATATTTT
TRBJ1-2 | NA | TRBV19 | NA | CASIYRSGQLSGYTF | TGTGCCAGTATTTATAGATCAGGGCAGCTCTCCGGCTACACCTTC
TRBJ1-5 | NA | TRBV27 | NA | CASSLYSGVHQPQHF | TGTGCCAGCAGTTTATACAGCGGGGTTCATCAGCCCCAGCATTTT
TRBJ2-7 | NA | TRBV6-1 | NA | CASSERGPDEQYF | TGTGCCAGCAGTGAGCGGGGTCCCGACGAGCAGTACTTC
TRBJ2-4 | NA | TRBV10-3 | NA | CAISASFGTTKAKNIQYF | TGTGCCATCAGTGCCTCCTTTGGGACAACTAAAGCCAAAAACATTCAGTACTTC
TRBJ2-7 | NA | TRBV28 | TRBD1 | CASSLWGQGARYEQYF | TGTGCCAGCAGTTTATGGGGACAGGGGGCGAGGTACGAGCAGTACTTC
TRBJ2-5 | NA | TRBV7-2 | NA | CASSLKGPETQYF | TGTGCCAGCAGCTTGAAGGGGCCAGAGACCCAGTACTTC
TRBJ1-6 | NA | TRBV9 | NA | CASSGDSSSPLHF | TGTGCCAGCAGCGGTGACAGTTCCTCACCCCTCCACTTT
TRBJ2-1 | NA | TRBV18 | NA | CASSPSIADEQFF | TGTGCCAGCTCACCGAGTATAGCGGATGAGCAGTTCTTC
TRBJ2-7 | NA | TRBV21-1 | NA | CASSKDGARTAHHRAGRPYEQYF | TGTGCCAGCAGCAAAGATGGGGCGAGAACGGCACACCATCGGGCAGGTCGACCTTACGAGCAGTACTTC
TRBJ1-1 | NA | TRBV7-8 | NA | CASSPGGANTEAFF | TGTGCCAGCAGCCCCGGAGGAGCTAACACTGAAGCTTTCTTT
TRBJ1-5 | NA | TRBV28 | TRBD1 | CASSLGQEERVNQPQHF | TGTGCCAGCAGTTTAGGACAGGAGGAGCGAGTGAATCAGCCCCAGCATTTT
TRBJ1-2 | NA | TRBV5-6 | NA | CASSLGYSNYGYTF | TGTGCCAGCAGCTTAGGTTACAGTAACTATGGCTACACCTTC
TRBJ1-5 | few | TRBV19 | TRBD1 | CASSSPGTGPNQPQHF | TGTGCCAGTAGTTCTCCCGGGACAGGGCCTAATCAGCCCCAGCATTTT
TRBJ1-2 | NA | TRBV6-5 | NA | CASSLPGGYGYTF | TGTGCCAGCAGTTTGCCGGGAGGCTATGGCTACACCTTC
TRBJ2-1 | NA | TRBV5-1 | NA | CASSLRARINEQFF | TGCGCCAGCAGCTTGCGAGCCAGGATTAATGAGCAGTTCTTC
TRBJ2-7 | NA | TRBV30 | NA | CAWSYGDNVEQYF | TGTGCCTGGAGTTATGGTGACAACGTGGAGCAGTACTTC
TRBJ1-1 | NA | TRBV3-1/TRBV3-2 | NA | CASSQGLMNTEAFF | TGTGCCAGCAGCCAAGGGCTGATGAACACTGAAGCTTTCTTT
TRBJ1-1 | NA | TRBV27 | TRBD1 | CASSLSDREATEAFF | TGTGCCAGCAGTTTATCAGACAGGGAGGCCACTGAAGCTTTCTTT
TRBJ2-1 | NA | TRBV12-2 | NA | CASRGRAYNEQFF | TGTGCAAGTCGCGGTCGAGCCTACAATGAGCAGTTCTTC
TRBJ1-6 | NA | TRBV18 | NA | CASSAPAKGEGSPLHF | TGTGCCAGCTCAGCTCCGGCCAAGGGAGAGGGTTCACCCCTCCACTTT
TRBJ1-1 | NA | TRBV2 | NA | CASTQLLNTEAFF | TGTGCCAGCACCCAACTTCTAAACACTGAAGCTTTCTTT
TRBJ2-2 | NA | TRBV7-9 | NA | CASSLIEYGGELFF | TGTGCCAGCAGCTTAATAGAGTATGGCGGGGAGCTGTTTTTT
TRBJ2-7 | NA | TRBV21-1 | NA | CASRQLAGGLTYEQYF | TGTGCCAGCAGACAACTAGCGGGGGGGCTGACCTACGAGCAGTACTTC
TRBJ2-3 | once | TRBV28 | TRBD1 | CASSSPRRGQSTDTQYF | TGTGCCAGCAGTTCCCCCCGCCGGGGACAGAGCACAGATACGCAGTATTTT
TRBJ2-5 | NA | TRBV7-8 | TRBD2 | CASSLGGGTQYF | TGTGCCAGCAGCTTAGGGGGGGGGACCCAGTACTTC
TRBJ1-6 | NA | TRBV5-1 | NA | CASRTPGPNSPLHF | TGCGCCAGCAGGACTCCAGGGCCCAATTCACCCCTCCACTTT
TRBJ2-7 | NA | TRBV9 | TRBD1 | CASSVGQGAPYEQYF | TGTGCCAGCAGCGTAGGACAGGGGGCCCCCTACGAGCAGTACTTC
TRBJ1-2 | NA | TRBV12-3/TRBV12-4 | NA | CASSFRGNGYTF | TGTGCCAGCAGTTTTAGGGGGAATGGCTACACCTTC
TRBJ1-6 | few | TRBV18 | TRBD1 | CASSPRTGGSYNSPLHF | TGTGCCAGCTCACCCAGAACAGGGGGCTCCTATAATTCACCCCTCCACTTT
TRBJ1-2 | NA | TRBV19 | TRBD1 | CASSRTGETGYTF | TGTGCCAGTAGTAGAACAGGGGAGACTGGCTACACCTTC
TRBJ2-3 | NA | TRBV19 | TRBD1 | CASSMRIARDRTQDPTDTQYF | TGTGCCAGTAGTATGAGGATTGCGAGGGACAGAACCCAAGACCCCACAGATACGCAGTATTTT
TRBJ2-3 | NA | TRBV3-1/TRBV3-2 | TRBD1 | CASSQDGQGGSTDTQYF | TGTGCCAGCAGCCAAGATGGACAGGGGGGAAGCACAGATACGCAGTATTTT
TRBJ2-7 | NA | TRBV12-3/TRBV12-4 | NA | CASSKGVIGQYF | TGTGCCAGCTCCAAGGGGGTAATCGGGCAGTACTTC
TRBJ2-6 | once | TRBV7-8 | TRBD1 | CASSGRGTGEAGANVLTF | TGTGCCAGCAGCGGACGCGGGACAGGGGAGGCCGGGGCCAACGTCCTGACTTTC
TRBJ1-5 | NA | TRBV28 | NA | CASSSWATGNNQPQHF | TGTGCCAGCAGTTCATGGGCCACAGGGAACAATCAGCCCCAGCATTTT
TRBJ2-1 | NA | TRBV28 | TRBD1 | CASRGDRGPYNEQFF | TGTGCCAGCAGGGGGGACAGGGGTCCTTACAATGAGCAGTTCTTC
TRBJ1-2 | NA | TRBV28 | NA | CASRTMGEAYGYTF | TGTGCCAGCAGAACTATGGGTGAGGCGTATGGCTACACCTTC
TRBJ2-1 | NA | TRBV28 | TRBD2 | CASSLLAGGIIHNEQFF | TGTGCCAGCAGTTTGTTAGCGGGGGGCATTATTCACAATGAGCAGTTCTTC
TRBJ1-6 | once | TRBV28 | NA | CASSFGGPLHF | TGTGCCAGCAGTTTTGGGGGGCCCCTCCACTTT
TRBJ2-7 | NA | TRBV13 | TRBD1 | CASSPGTGRYEQYF | TGTGCCAGCAGCCCCGGGACAGGGCGCTACGAGCAGTACTTC
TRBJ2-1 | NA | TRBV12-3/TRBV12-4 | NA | CASTAGWNEQFF | TGTGCCAGCACCGCAGGGTGGAATGAGCAGTTCTTC
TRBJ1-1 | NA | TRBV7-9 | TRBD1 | CASSLAGTGAFF | TGTGCCAGCAGCTTAGCCGGGACAGGGGCTTTCTTT
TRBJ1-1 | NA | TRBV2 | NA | CASSEDRLMNTEAFF | TGTGCCAGCAGTGAAGATAGACTTATGAACACTGAAGCTTTCTTT
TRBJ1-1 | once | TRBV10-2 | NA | CASRTFGDEAFF | TGCGCCAGCAGGACCTTTGGAGATGAAGCTTTCTTT
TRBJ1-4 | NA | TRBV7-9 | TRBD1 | CASSTGATNEKLFF | TGTGCCAGCAGCACAGGGGCAACTAATGAAAAACTGTTTTTT
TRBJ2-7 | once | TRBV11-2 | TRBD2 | CASSFGIPSGGIYEQYF | TGTGCCAGCAGCTTTGGGATCCCTAGCGGGGGGATCTACGAGCAGTACTTC
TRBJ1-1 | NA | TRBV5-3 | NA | CARNGAPEAFF | TGTGCCAGAAATGGGGCCCCTGAAGCTTTCTTT